The T cell receptor beta chain under discussion was sequenced for a study of OX40 agonist ivuxolimab in advanced cancers. Overall study context: From 23 to 79 years was the age range, with a mean of approximately 63 years, and about 83% were male. Three patients, one with hepatocellular carcinoma and two with cutaneous melanoma, achieved partial responses.

General study points: Several nonresponders also turned out to have low normalized T-cell clonal expansion.

The CDR3 totals 14 residues. Germline CDR1 and CDR2: SGHVS and FQNEAQ. V lost 0 bases, J lost 5 bases, and 9 bases lay in between. The assay was immunoSEQ multiplex PCR, and TCRdb's table has in-frame clones only and misses some. The sample lists some 82,000 clones; 80% to 90% were seen once. Details on this clone: Its antigen remains unknown.

The specimen comprised CD4+ or CD8+ T cells sorted from blood, sampled in a trial of the OX40 agonist ivuxolimab. This rearrangement joins TRBV7-8 to TRBJ2-3; D is perhaps TRBD1 or TRBD2 (6 bases each). This clonotype was sampled from an adult with an advanced solid tumor such as melanoma, head and neck, liver or kidney cancer. The CDR3 bases are TGTGCCAGCAGCTTAGCCAGGGGACTAGATACGCAGTATTTT. Its translation: CASSLARGLDTQYF.